Detailed here is one TCR beta chain. Its antigen is currently unknown. The source of the sample is a study of T cells in Graves' hyperthyroidism and ophthalmopathy. On the study more broadly: Blood was drawn when the patient was first diagnosed and still untreated. Regarding the study as a whole: Blood also contained most expanded thyroid clonotypes above 0.001.

RNA transcripts gave rise to amplified TCR beta CDR3 regions. TCR CDR3 underwent first-round RT-PCR with the HTBI primer set. Each CDR3 protein gets one entry after TCRdb re-called the multiplex PCR reads with MiXCR. The sample holds about 300,000 distinct CDR3 sequences, around 20% seen once. The germline V gene encodes CDR1 SGDLS and CDR2 YYNGEE. CDR3 length equals 15 residues. V lost 0 bases to trimming and J lost 4 bases, with 14 bases between them. V usage is TRBV9 and J usage is TRBJ2-7; D is possibly TRBD2 (7 bases). The sequenced sample consisted of blood. This clonotype was sampled from a man aged 50 to 60 with Graves' ophthalmopathy. The CDR3 reads CASSVEGGPAYEQYF. In DNA form, the CDR3 reads TGTGCCAGCAGCGTAGAGGGGGGGCCAGCGTACGAGCAGTACTTC.